These T cell receptor beta chains were read from a single sample in a study of long-term antiretroviral therapy in people with HIV. Profiled with immunoSEQ multiplex PCR; TCRdb holds only in-frame clones, not every one. The table shows tens of thousands of clones, with 80% occurring only once. The sequenced sample was unsorted PBMCs, obtained 0.3 years after starting antiretroviral therapy. Receptors were obtained from a man aged 40-49 years with HIV. Both conserved end residues are trimmed from each CDR3. D genes are given only for firm matches.

v_gene: TRBV6-5; j_gene: TRBJ1-2; d_gene: .; CDR3aa: ASSKRSGYGYT
v_gene: TRBV28; j_gene: TRBJ2-7; d_gene: .; CDR3aa: ASSLLAASGYEQY
v_gene: TRBV27; j_gene: TRBJ1-2; d_gene: .; CDR3aa: ASSLRRGGRGYGYT
v_gene: TRBV6-5; j_gene: TRBJ2-7; d_gene: TRBD2; CDR3aa: ASSYRGTSGTLWY
v_gene: TRBV27; j_gene: TRBJ2-7; d_gene: .; CDR3aa: ASSRGPDYEQY
v_gene: TRBV7-2; j_gene: TRBJ2-1; d_gene: .; CDR3aa: ASSSQGGSYNEQF
v_gene: TRBV7-9; j_gene: TRBJ2-3; d_gene: TRBD1; CDR3aa: ASSLGGTGRRHDTQY
v_gene: TRBV27; j_gene: TRBJ1-1; d_gene: TRBD1; CDR3aa: ASSPPGQGWRGNTEAF
v_gene: TRBV7-2; j_gene: TRBJ2-3; d_gene: TRBD2; CDR3aa: ASSLELAGADTQY
v_gene: TRBV28; j_gene: TRBJ2-3; d_gene: TRBD2; CDR3aa: ASRASGGADTQY
v_gene: TRBV11-2; j_gene: TRBJ2-3; d_gene: TRBD2; CDR3aa: ASSHGTTPQRDTQY
v_gene: TRBV5-4; j_gene: TRBJ2-7; d_gene: .; CDR3aa: ASSLETESYEQY
v_gene: TRBV18; j_gene: TRBJ2-3; d_gene: .; CDR3aa: ASSPGGPTSTDTQY
v_gene: TRBV11-1; j_gene: TRBJ2-5; d_gene: TRBD1; CDR3aa: ASTIGQASLFQETQY
v_gene: TRBV28; j_gene: TRBJ1-2; d_gene: .; CDR3aa: ASSHNSYGYT
v_gene: TRBV2; j_gene: TRBJ2-5; d_gene: .; CDR3aa: ASSPSQGFQETQY
v_gene: TRBV19; j_gene: TRBJ1-6; d_gene: .; CDR3aa: ASSTFNSPLH
v_gene: TRBV6-1; j_gene: TRBJ2-1; d_gene: TRBD1; CDR3aa: ASSEGGQGVYEQF
v_gene: TRBV2; j_gene: TRBJ1-5; d_gene: .; CDR3aa: ASSARGGNQPQH
v_gene: TRBV18; j_gene: TRBJ1-5; d_gene: .; CDR3aa: ASSEYTDNQPQH
v_gene: TRBV5-6; j_gene: TRBJ1-5; d_gene: TRBD1; CDR3aa: ASSAASTGDYQPQH
v_gene: TRBV7-9; j_gene: TRBJ2-1; d_gene: .; CDR3aa: ASSQGLLYNEQF
v_gene: TRBV28; j_gene: TRBJ2-4; d_gene: TRBD1; CDR3aa: ASSVTGGAKNIQY
v_gene: TRBV28; j_gene: TRBJ2-7; d_gene: .; CDR3aa: AGGGGRLYEQY
v_gene: TRBV7-9; j_gene: TRBJ1-1; d_gene: .; CDR3aa: ASSLAGNRMEAF
v_gene: TRBV5-1; j_gene: TRBJ1-1; d_gene: .; CDR3aa: ASSFANEAF
v_gene: TRBV4-1; j_gene: TRBJ1-1; d_gene: .; CDR3aa: ASSQPGRGGTEAF
v_gene: TRBV18; j_gene: TRBJ2-7; d_gene: .; CDR3aa: ASSNRQDVRDEQY
v_gene: TRBV27; j_gene: TRBJ1-1; d_gene: .; CDR3aa: ASSLGRGYREAF
v_gene: TRBV4-1; j_gene: TRBJ2-1; d_gene: .; CDR3aa: ASSQDQALYNEQF
v_gene: TRBV5-1; j_gene: TRBJ2-1; d_gene: .; CDR3aa: ASSSPYYNEQF
v_gene: TRBV19; j_gene: TRBJ1-2; d_gene: .; CDR3aa: ASSMGGIGYGYT
v_gene: TRBV27; j_gene: TRBJ2-3; d_gene: .; CDR3aa: ASSHRLPSTDTQY
v_gene: TRBV9; j_gene: TRBJ1-4; d_gene: .; CDR3aa: ASSRSRDEKLF
v_gene: TRBV11-2; j_gene: TRBJ2-7; d_gene: .; CDR3aa: ASSSPSLREQY
v_gene: TRBV4-3; j_gene: TRBJ1-2; d_gene: .; CDR3aa: ASSVGQAYGYT
v_gene: TRBV9; j_gene: TRBJ2-5; d_gene: .; CDR3aa: ASSPRSSWETQY
v_gene: TRBV9; j_gene: TRBJ2-2; d_gene: TRBD2; CDR3aa: ASSVGTSGITGELF
v_gene: TRBV7-9; j_gene: TRBJ1-4; d_gene: .; CDR3aa: ASSPGRQGPATNEKLF
v_gene: TRBV5-6; j_gene: TRBJ1-5; d_gene: .; CDR3aa: ASRFRGDSNQPQH
v_gene: TRBV4-1; j_gene: TRBJ2-3; d_gene: .; CDR3aa: ASSQDKSRDTQY
v_gene: TRBV19; j_gene: TRBJ2-7; d_gene: TRBD2; CDR3aa: ASSPGTSGHEQY
v_gene: TRBV28; j_gene: TRBJ2-1; d_gene: TRBD1; CDR3aa: ASSPRTGGRDEQF
v_gene: TRBV7-2; j_gene: TRBJ2-7; d_gene: .; CDR3aa: ASSLPLTTWDRSYEQY
v_gene: TRBV4-1; j_gene: TRBJ2-1; d_gene: TRBD2; CDR3aa: ASSQEGSGGWNEQF
v_gene: TRBV7-9; j_gene: TRBJ2-7; d_gene: .; CDR3aa: ASSLVGDEQY
v_gene: TRBV5-4; j_gene: TRBJ2-5; d_gene: .; CDR3aa: ASSSVQAKTQY
v_gene: TRBV5-1; j_gene: TRBJ1-1; d_gene: .; CDR3aa: ASSLGGGTEAF
v_gene: TRBV2; j_gene: TRBJ2-3; d_gene: TRBD2; CDR3aa: ASSGLAGGRGTQY
v_gene: TRBV5-4; j_gene: TRBJ1-1; d_gene: TRBD1; CDR3aa: ASSTGQELDEAF
v_gene: TRBV7-2; j_gene: TRBJ2-7; d_gene: .; CDR3aa: ASSLEFEKEQY
v_gene: TRBV7-2; j_gene: TRBJ2-4; d_gene: .; CDR3aa: ASSSRTGGANIQY
v_gene: TRBV2; j_gene: TRBJ2-3; d_gene: .; CDR3aa: ASRTQGLATDTQY
v_gene: TRBV5-1; j_gene: TRBJ2-2; d_gene: .; CDR3aa: ASSLELATGELF
v_gene: TRBV11-1; j_gene: TRBJ2-3; d_gene: .; CDR3aa: ASSPEAGITNTQY